These 9 T cell receptor beta chains came from one sample sequenced in a study of blood T cells in healthy people across ages. A second PCR, run for 7 to 11 cycles, used a sample-barcoded 5' primer plus a J-beta primer mix. MiXCR, applied by TCRdb to the 5' RACE reads, yields one record per CDR3 protein. The sample lists roughly 900,000 distinct CDR3 sequences, more than 25% seen once, with roughly a sixth in the top ten. The sequencing sample was made of blood. The source of these receptors is a woman aged 80 or over in good health.

This sequence joins TRBV4-2 and TRBJ1-1, with TRBD1 as a possible D gene (5 bases). The CDR3 length is 13 residues. With 2 bases removed from V and 4 bases from J, the gap between germline ends came to 8 bases. Looked up from germline, CDR1 is LGHNA and CDR2 is YNFKEQ. CDR3 bases: TGTGCCAGCAGCCAACAGGGTGTCACTGAAGCTTTCTTT. Residues: CASSQQGVTEAFF.

This clonotype was counted between two and nine times. The chain joins TRBV3-1 to TRBJ2-5; D gene uncertain. The CDR3 consists of 15 residues. Trimming pared 1 base from V and 11 bases from J, leaving 20 bases between. Germline CDR1 is LGHDT and CDR2 is YNNKEL (reference sequence). CDR3 amino acids: CASSQVLVIGGEQYF. The CDR3 nucleotides read TGTGCCAGCAGCCAAGTTCTGGTAATCGGCGGTGAGCAGTACTTC.

DNA for the CDR3: TGTGCCAGCAGCCCCATTAACTTTGAGCAGTTCTTC. Its protein product is CASSPINFEQFF. The chain links TRBV7-2 to TRBJ2-1, with D unresolved. Trimming took off 5 bases at V and 9 bases at J, with 11 bases between the two ends. This CDR3 has 12 amino acids. The germline CDR1 and CDR2 sequences are SGHTA and FQGNSA. The full variable domain, its missing parts supplied by reference TRBV7-2 and TRBJ2-1, is GAGVSQSPSNKVTEKGKDVELRCDPISGHTALYWYRQSLGQGLEFLIYFQGNSAPDKSGLPSDRFSAERTGGSVSTLTIQRTQQEDSAVYLCASSPINFEQFFGPGTRLTVL.

V usage is TRBV9 and J usage is TRBJ2-7, with 8 bases identical to TRBD1. After removal of 0 bases from V and 6 bases from J, the junction contained 8 bases not matched to a gene. Germline loops: CDR1 SGDLS, CDR2 YYNGEE. This CDR3 has 15 residues. The CDR3 loop reads CASSVAGQGSGEQYF. DNA for the CDR3: TGTGCCAGCAGCGTAGCTGGACAGGGCTCCGGCGAGCAGTACTTC.

V gene TRBV7-2 combines with J gene TRBJ2-4, with TRBD2 matching over 8 bases. CDR1 and CDR2 (germline): SGHTA, FQGNSA. This CDR3 spans 13 amino acids. After removal of 8 bases from V and 1 base from J, the junction contained 1 base not matched to a gene. The CDR3 nucleotides read TGTGCCAGCGGCGGGAGGGCCAAAAACATTCAGTACTTC. Translating it yields CASGGRAKNIQYF. The full variable domain, with the rest looked up from reference TRBV7-2 and TRBJ2-4, is GAGVSQSPSNKVTEKGKDVELRCDPISGHTALYWYRQSLGQGLEFLIYFQGNSAPDKSGLPSDRFSAERTGGSVSTLTIQRTQQEDSAVYLCASGGRAKNIQYFGAGTRLSVL.

At least ten counts were recorded for this clonotype. The CDR3 reads CSAKGVSGYTF. CDR3 nucleotide sequence: TGCAGTGCTAAGGGGGTGAGTGGCTACACCTTC. This chain uses TRBV20-1 with TRBJ1-2; tentatively, D is TRBD1 (6 bases). CDR3 length equals 11 residues. The germline gives CDR1 DFQATT, CDR2 SNEGSKA (reference sequence). The V and J ends lost 4 bases and 7 bases respectively, with 10 bases between them.

This clonotype appeared once. The chain couples TRBV4-2 to TRBJ1-4; D unclear. Germline CDR1 reads LGHNA; CDR2 reads YNFKEQ. This CDR3 contains 15 residues. V lost 0 bases, J lost 5 bases, and 10 bases lay in between. CDR3 bases: TGTGCCAGCAGCCAAGATCTACGGGGAAATGAAAAACTGTTTTTT. This sequence encodes CASSQDLRGNEKLFF.

This clonotype was observed many times. Written as DNA, the CDR3 is TGTGCCAGCAGCTTCAAATTAGTAAGGGACGGCTCTGGGGCCAACGTCCTGACTTTC. This codes for CASSFKLVRDGSGANVLTF. V and J are TRBV7-9 and TRBJ2-6; either TRBD1 or TRBD2 may fit D (5 bases each). The V gene's germline CDR1 is SEHNR and CDR2 FQNEAQ (reference sequence). The V gene lost 3 bases and the J gene lost 0 bases, with 18 bases spanning the gap. The length of the CDR3 is 19 residues.

This clonotype was recorded a few times. This rearrangement joins TRBV5-1 to TRBJ2-2; D gene unclear. Trimming removed 0 bases from V and 4 bases from J, with 10 bases in between. Germline V gene sequence: CDR1 SGHRS, CDR2 YFSETQ. The CDR3 is 15 residues long. In DNA form, the CDR3 reads TGCGCCAGCAGCTTGGCCCTAATCGGCACCGGGGAGCTGTTTTTT. Translated, it gives CASSLALIGTGELFF.